This TCR beta chain was recovered during a study of T cell repertoires in cytomegalovirus infection. Looking at the study overall: Public TCR beta signatures indicated both CMV infection and matching HLA type. Findings and caveats of the study: The ex vivo response showed dominance by HLA-C-restricted CMV-specific TCR beta clonotypes.

Concerning this clonotype: Its target is not known.

This CDR3 contains 14 residues. Deletions cut 5 bases from V and 0 bases from J, with 8 bases between. TCRdb re-derived calls from the reads in MiXCR, one entry per CDR3 protein. The sample shows 80,000 to 130,000 distinct CDR3 sequences, around 22% of them seen only once. The specimen sequenced was CD8+ T cells from PBMCs. The rearrangement uses TRBV12-3 or TRBV12-4 and TRBJ2-1, with D unclear. This clonotype was sampled from a human donor in good health (CMV status not recorded). Some clones in this sample may be carry-over from other donors' samples. In DNA form, the CDR3 reads TGTGCCAGCAGTGGCACTATCTCCTACAATGAGCAGTTCTTC. It translates to CASSGTISYNEQFF.